This is a list of T cell receptor beta chains from one sample in a study of T cell responses to AZD1222 COVID-19 vaccine. Repertoires were generated with immunoSEQ multiplex PCR, while TCRdb's copy carries only in-frame clones and drops some. The sample has some 150,000 clones, around nine tenths seen once. The starting material was peripheral blood, obtained on day 0 of AZD1222 vaccination. All receptors derive from an adult in good health. CDR3s include the opening cysteine and the closing phenylalanine or tryptophan. D genes are given only for firm matches. Clone size, where shown, is once, few, many, or a class for clones that have expanded.

>TRBJ1-1|NA|NA|TRBV7-9
TGTGCCAGCTTCGAACTCGACACTGAAGCTTTCTTT
CASFELDTEAFF
>TRBJ1-5|NA|once|TRBV2
TGTGCCAGCAGGGGGGGACTATCCTTCAATCAGCCCCAGCATTTT
CASRGGLSFNQPQHF
>TRBJ2-7|NA|NA|TRBV5-1
TGCGCCAGCAGCTTTCTAGGGGGTCCTCACGAGCAGTACTTC
CASSFLGGPHEQYF
>TRBJ2-2|TRBD1|once|TRBV5-4
TGTGCCAGCAGCTTGCCGGGACAGGGAAACACCGGGGAGCTGTTTTTT
CASSLPGQGNTGELFF
>TRBJ1-3|NA|NA|TRBV12-5
TGTGCTAGTGGTTTGGCCATGCGGACAGATGGAAACACCATATATTTT
CASGLAMRTDGNTIYF
>TRBJ1-5|TRBD1|once|TRBV18
TGTGCCAGCTCACCCGGACAGGGTGAGGGTCAGCCCCAGCATTTT
CASSPGQGEGQPQHF
>TRBJ2-7|NA|few|TRBV5-5
TGTGCCAGCAGCTCCCTAGCCGTCTTGGGCGAGCAGTACTTC
CASSSLAVLGEQYF
>TRBJ2-7|TRBD2|NA|TRBV5-1
TGCGCCAGCAGCTCGAGCGGGGGCGAGCAGTACTTC
CASSSSGGEQYF
>TRBJ1-1|NA|NA|TRBV11-2
TGTGCCAGCAGCTGGGACACTTCTGAAGCTTTCTTT
CASSWDTSEAFF
>TRBJ1-4|TRBD1|NA|TRBV5-1
TGCGCCAGCAGCTCCGGGACAGGATGGGAAAAACTGTTTTTT
CASSSGTGWEKLFF
>TRBJ1-2|NA|NA|TRBV14
TGTGCCAGCAGCACCACAGGTGGCGCATATGGCTACACCTTC
CASSTTGGAYGYTF
>TRBJ2-7|NA|medium-sized|TRBV4-1
TGCGCCAGCAGCCAAGTAGATACAGGGCCCTACGAGCAGTACTTC
CASSQVDTGPYEQYF
>TRBJ1-1|NA|NA|TRBV6-4
TGTGCCAGCAGTGACTCGATTAGGGACAATAACACTGAAGCTTTCTTT
CASSDSIRDNNTEAFF
>TRBJ1-6|TRBD1|NA|TRBV7-9
TGTGCCAGCACCGTCCCGGGACAGGGGGCGGGTTCGAATTCACCCCTCCACTTT
CASTVPGQGAGSNSPLHF
>TRBJ1-2|TRBD1|NA|TRBV6-1
TGTGCCAGCAGTGGGGCGACCGGGACAGGGGGCGCGGAAGGCTACACCTTC
CASSGATGTGGAEGYTF
>TRBJ1-5|NA|NA|TRBV7-2
TGTGCCAGCAGCTTAGGGCCGACAAACAATCAGCCCCAGCATTTT
CASSLGPTNNQPQHF
>TRBJ1-5|NA|NA|TRBV19
TGTGCCAGTAGTATAGAGGGGAGGACTCAGCATTTT
CASSIEGRTQHF
>TRBJ2-3|NA|NA|TRBV5-6
TGTGCCAGCAGCCATTCGAGGCCGCTTCAGGATACGCAGTATTTT
CASSHSRPLQDTQYF
>TRBJ2-1|TRBD2|NA|TRBV7-8
TGTGCCAGCAGCTTAGGGACTAGCGGTTACAATGAGCAGTTCTTC
CASSLGTSGYNEQFF
>TRBJ2-7|NA|NA|TRBV5-1
TGCGCCAGCAGCAGGACAGTAGGATCCAACGAGCAGTACTTC
CASSRTVGSNEQYF
>TRBJ2-1|NA|few|TRBV10-1
TGCGCCAGCAAGGCTCGGGTATCGGATGATGAGCAGTTCTTC
CASKARVSDDEQFF
>TRBJ1-3|NA|NA|TRBV7-9
TGTGCCAGCAGCTTAGGGGTCCTCGGGGACACCATATATTTT
CASSLGVLGDTIYF
>TRBJ1-4|NA|NA|TRBV27
TGTGCCAGCAGTGAGACAGTTTCAACTAATGAAAAACTGTTTTTT
CASSETVSTNEKLFF
>TRBJ1-2|NA|NA|TRBV19
TGTGCCAGTAGTATAGACGGTCGGACGCGTTGGCTGGCCTATGGCTACACCTTC
CASSIDGRTRWLAYGYTF